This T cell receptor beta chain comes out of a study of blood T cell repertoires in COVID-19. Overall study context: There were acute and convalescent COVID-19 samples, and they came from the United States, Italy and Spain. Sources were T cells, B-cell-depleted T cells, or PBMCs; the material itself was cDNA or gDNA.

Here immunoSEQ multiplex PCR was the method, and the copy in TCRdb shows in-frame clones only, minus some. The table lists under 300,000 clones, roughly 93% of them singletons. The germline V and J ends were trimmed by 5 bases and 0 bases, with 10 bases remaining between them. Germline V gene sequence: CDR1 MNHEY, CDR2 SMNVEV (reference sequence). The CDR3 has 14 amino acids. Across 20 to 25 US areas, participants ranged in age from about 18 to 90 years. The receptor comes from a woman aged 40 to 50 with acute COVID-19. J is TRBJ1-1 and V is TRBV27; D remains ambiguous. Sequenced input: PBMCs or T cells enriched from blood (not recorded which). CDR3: CASSPMAMNTEAFF. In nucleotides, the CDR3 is TGTGCCAGCAGTCCGATGGCCATGAACACTGAAGCTTTCTTT.